This TCR beta chain was sequenced in a study of cytomegalovirus exposure and HLA in healthy donors. This clone was seen only once. 60 Vbeta and 13 Jbeta primers were used in PCR. Profiling relied on immunoSEQ multiplex PCR, and the TCRdb table lists in-frame clones only, not all of them. The table has more than 150,000 clones, more than 70% seen once; the top ten hold about 0.24%. Trimming cost V 8 bases and J 2 bases; bases outside gene matches: 10. There are 15 residues in the CDR3. Germline values: CDR1 SNHLY, CDR2 FYNNEI. The chain recombines TRBV2 with TRBJ2-3, with 7 bases lining up with TRBD2. The sequencing input was PBMCs. The TCR was taken from a boy younger than 18 in good health and CMV-seronegative. The CDR3 coding sequence is TGTGCCAGCGGTAGTCCGGGGGGACTCACAGATACGCAGTATTTT. It encodes CASGSPGGLTDTQYF.